This entry is about one T cell receptor (beta chain). Its target is unknown. From germline, CDR1 is GTSNPN and CDR2 SVGIG (reference sequence). V lost 3 bases and J lost 1, with 12 bases in between. This CDR3 spans 14 amino acids. Repertoires were generated with immunoSEQ multiplex PCR, while TCRdb's copy carries only in-frame clones and drops some. This sample has under 60,000 clones; roughly 66% occur once, and the top ten carry over 12%. The sample is drawn from a study of PD-1 blockade in classical Hodgkin lymphoma. All patients relapsed after autologous stem cell transplantation, and brentuximab vedotin exposure varied. Study results and limitations: When set against healthy donors, newly diagnosed patients were reported to show lower baseline TCR diversity.

This clonotype originated in a human donor with classical Hodgkin lymphoma. The chain combines TRBV30 with TRBJ1-1; the D gene is possibly TRBD1 (6 bases). Source: peripheral blood mononuclear cells (PBMCs), taken before the second cycle of nivolumab. The CDR3 DNA sequence: TGTGCCTGGAGCCGAGACAGGCGGAACACTGAAGCTTTCTTT. It encodes CAWSRDRRNTEAFF. The whole variable domain, remainder taken from reference TRBV30 and TRBJ1-1, is SQTIHQWPATLVQPVGSPLSLECTVEGTSNPNLYWYRQAAGRGLQLLFYSVGIGQISSEVPQNLSASRPQDRQFILSSKKLLLSDSGFYLCAWSRDRRNTEAFFGQGTRLTVV.